These T cell receptor beta chains were read from a single sample in a study of shared clonotypes between healthy human individuals. Sequenced by immunoSEQ multiplex PCR; TCRdb stores in-frame clones only, minus some. The sample has 2,100,000 or so clones, approximately 96% seen once. Sequencing was done on a sample of naive CD4+ T cells sorted from blood. Receptor source: a man younger than 35 in good health. The CDR3 runs from the conserved cysteine through the conserved F or W. The size field is filled for only some rows; it gives once, few, many or a size class.

CDR3 length: 11; J gene: TRBJ1-1; clone size: -; V gene: TRBV20-1; CDR3 protein: CSEGENTEAFF
CDR3 length: 15; J gene: TRBJ2-3; clone size: once; V gene: TRBV25-1; CDR3 protein: CASSDGGVGTDTQYF
CDR3 length: 14; J gene: TRBJ2-5; clone size: -; V gene: TRBV6-5; CDR3 protein: CASSRQGIQETQYF
CDR3 length: 14; J gene: TRBJ2-5; clone size: once; V gene: TRBV5-5; CDR3 protein: CASSFRESQETQYF
CDR3 length: 15; J gene: TRBJ2-7; clone size: -; V gene: TRBV5-1; CDR3 protein: CASSSYGGLSYEQYF
CDR3 length: 14; J gene: TRBJ1-5; clone size: -; V gene: TRBV7-2; CDR3 protein: CASSLTDSNQPQHF
CDR3 length: 15; J gene: TRBJ2-6; clone size: once; V gene: TRBV4-1; CDR3 protein: CASSQGLQGANVLTF
CDR3 length: 17; J gene: TRBJ2-4; clone size: -; V gene: TRBV28; CDR3 protein: CASSFTGRGGSKNIQYF
CDR3 length: 11; J gene: TRBJ2-7; clone size: -; V gene: TRBV28; CDR3 protein: CASSPLLEQYF
CDR3 length: 15; J gene: TRBJ2-5; clone size: once; V gene: TRBV30; CDR3 protein: CAWSVSSQGEQTQYF
CDR3 length: 10; J gene: TRBJ1-2; clone size: -; V gene: TRBV5-8; CDR3 protein: CASSFNGYTF
CDR3 length: 12; J gene: TRBJ2-5; clone size: -; V gene: TRBV5-1; CDR3 protein: CASSLPAETQYF
CDR3 length: 15; J gene: TRBJ1-2; clone size: -; V gene: TRBV2; CDR3 protein: CASSPGPGSNYGYTF
CDR3 length: 11; J gene: TRBJ2-7; clone size: -; V gene: TRBV20-1; CDR3 protein: CSAAGGYEQYF
CDR3 length: 15; J gene: TRBJ1-5; clone size: -; V gene: TRBV5-8; CDR3 protein: CASSPGQYSNQPQHF
CDR3 length: 15; J gene: TRBJ2-7; clone size: once; V gene: TRBV7-6; CDR3 protein: CASSSPTSASYEQYF
CDR3 length: 13; J gene: TRBJ2-7; clone size: -; V gene: TRBV28; CDR3 protein: CATLRQGFYEQYF
CDR3 length: 14; J gene: TRBJ1-2; clone size: -; V gene: TRBV4-1; CDR3 protein: CASRRDSTNYGYTF
CDR3 length: 13; J gene: TRBJ1-1; clone size: -; V gene: TRBV6-4; CDR3 protein: CASSESWGTEAFF
CDR3 length: 12; J gene: TRBJ1-4; clone size: -; V gene: TRBV28; CDR3 protein: CASSLRTGKLFF
CDR3 length: 16; J gene: TRBJ2-2; clone size: -; V gene: TRBV6-6; CDR3 protein: CASSRRQGASTGELFF
CDR3 length: 15; J gene: TRBJ2-7; clone size: -; V gene: TRBV10-3; CDR3 protein: CAISESRDTSYEQYF
CDR3 length: 13; J gene: TRBJ1-5; clone size: -; V gene: TRBV10-3; CDR3 protein: CATRLQGDQPQHF
CDR3 length: 17; J gene: TRBJ2-2; clone size: -; V gene: TRBV6-1; CDR3 protein: CASSESLAGVNTGELFF
CDR3 length: 13; J gene: TRBJ1-5; clone size: -; V gene: TRBV18; CDR3 protein: CASSPDSDGLQHF
CDR3 length: 15; J gene: TRBJ1-2; clone size: -; V gene: TRBV7-2; CDR3 protein: CASSLPGQGGYGYTF
CDR3 length: 15; J gene: TRBJ2-5; clone size: -; V gene: TRBV9; CDR3 protein: CASSSGGGVGETQYF
CDR3 length: 16; J gene: TRBJ2-7; clone size: -; V gene: TRBV7-2; CDR3 protein: CASSLVPAGGPGEQYF
CDR3 length: 16; J gene: TRBJ1-4; clone size: -; V gene: TRBV6-6; CDR3 protein: CASSFDPGFVREKLFF
CDR3 length: 16; J gene: TRBJ2-4; clone size: -; V gene: TRBV5-6; CDR3 protein: CASSYSVGTAKNIQYF
CDR3 length: 11; J gene: TRBJ1-1; clone size: -; V gene: TRBV2; CDR3 protein: CASSVQTEAFF
CDR3 length: 14; J gene: TRBJ1-2; clone size: -; V gene: TRBV5-4; CDR3 protein: CASSLPDRGASYTF
CDR3 length: 14; J gene: TRBJ1-2; clone size: -; V gene: TRBV6-5; CDR3 protein: CASSTRTGTISYTF
CDR3 length: 15; J gene: TRBJ2-3; clone size: -; V gene: TRBV10-1; CDR3 protein: CASSVSSGGGDTQYF
CDR3 length: 13; J gene: TRBJ1-1; clone size: once; V gene: TRBV18; CDR3 protein: CASSEQVNTEAFF
CDR3 length: 15; J gene: TRBJ2-1; clone size: -; V gene: TRBV5-1; CDR3 protein: CASSLTGNFDNEQFF
CDR3 length: 14; J gene: TRBJ1-2; clone size: once; V gene: TRBV7-2; CDR3 protein: CASSLVGGNYGYTF
CDR3 length: 13; J gene: TRBJ2-2; clone size: -; V gene: TRBV7-2; CDR3 protein: CASSLSWTGELFF
CDR3 length: 16; J gene: TRBJ2-1; clone size: -; V gene: TRBV7-9; CDR3 protein: CASSLPFRGGYNEQFF
CDR3 length: 14; J gene: TRBJ2-5; clone size: -; V gene: TRBV6-1; CDR3 protein: CASTQGRGRETQYF
CDR3 length: 15; J gene: TRBJ2-5; clone size: -; V gene: TRBV19; CDR3 protein: CASSIGTGGEETQYF
CDR3 length: 14; J gene: TRBJ2-2; clone size: -; V gene: TRBV6-1; CDR3 protein: CASIGTLNTGELFF
CDR3 length: 21; J gene: TRBJ2-4; clone size: -; V gene: TRBV21-1; CDR3 protein: CASSNTGGPAWDPRAKNIQYF
CDR3 length: 18; J gene: TRBJ2-1; clone size: -; V gene: TRBV7-9; CDR3 protein: CASSSYNPQDHSYNEQFF
CDR3 length: 12; J gene: TRBJ2-7; clone size: few; V gene: TRBV2; CDR3 protein: CASSGSSYEQYF
CDR3 length: 16; J gene: TRBJ2-5; clone size: -; V gene: TRBV18; CDR3 protein: CASSPKVKQNQETQYF
CDR3 length: 14; J gene: TRBJ1-6; clone size: -; V gene: TRBV28; CDR3 protein: CASNPSSYNSPLHF